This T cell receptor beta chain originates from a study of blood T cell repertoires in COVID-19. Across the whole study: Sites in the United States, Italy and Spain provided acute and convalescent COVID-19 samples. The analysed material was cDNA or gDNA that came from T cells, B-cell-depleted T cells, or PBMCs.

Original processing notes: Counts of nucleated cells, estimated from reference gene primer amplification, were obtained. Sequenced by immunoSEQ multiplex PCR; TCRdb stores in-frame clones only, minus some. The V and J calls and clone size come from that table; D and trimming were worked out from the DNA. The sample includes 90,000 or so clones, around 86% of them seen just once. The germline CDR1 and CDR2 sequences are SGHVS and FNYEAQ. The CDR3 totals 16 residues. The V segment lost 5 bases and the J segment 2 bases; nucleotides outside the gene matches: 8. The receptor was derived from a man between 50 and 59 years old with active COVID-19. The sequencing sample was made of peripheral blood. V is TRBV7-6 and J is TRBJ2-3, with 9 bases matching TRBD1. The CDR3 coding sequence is TGTGCCAGCAGCCCAAGGACAGGGGCTAACACAGATACGCAGTATTTT. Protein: CASSPRTGANTDTQYF.